This T cell receptor (beta chain) was observed in a study of beta chain features in type 1 diabetes. Points on this clone: Its target is not known.

CDR1 and CDR2 from the germline V gene are SGHRS and YFSETQ. V was cut by 4 bases and J by 2 bases, with 12 bases left in between. This CDR3 is 15 amino acids long. It was via CD45RO/CCR7/CD25/CD127/CD95/CD27 that CD4+ naive, central memory, regulatory and stem cell-like memory cells were sorted. Expressed TCRB transcripts got sequenced, as all isolated RNA was reverse transcribed. Assay used: immunoSEQ multiplex PCR; TCRdb lists only in-frame clones, some missing. The data contain around 70,000 clones, just under 50% of them singletons. Findings and limits, study-wide: Within patients, naive, central memory and Treg TCRB repertoires seemed more similar than within healthy donors. Type 1 diabetes patients showed a moderate but significant shortening of TCRB CDR3s in all four CD4+ subsets.

This TCR derives from a man younger than 45 with type 1 diabetes. V is TRBV5-1 and J is TRBJ2-2, with D possibly TRBD1 on 5 matching bases. Material: central memory CD4+ T cells from blood. The CDR3 DNA reads as TGCGCCAGCAGCGGGGCTAACCTCAACACCGGGGAGCTGTTTTTT. The encoded protein is CASSGANLNTGELFF.